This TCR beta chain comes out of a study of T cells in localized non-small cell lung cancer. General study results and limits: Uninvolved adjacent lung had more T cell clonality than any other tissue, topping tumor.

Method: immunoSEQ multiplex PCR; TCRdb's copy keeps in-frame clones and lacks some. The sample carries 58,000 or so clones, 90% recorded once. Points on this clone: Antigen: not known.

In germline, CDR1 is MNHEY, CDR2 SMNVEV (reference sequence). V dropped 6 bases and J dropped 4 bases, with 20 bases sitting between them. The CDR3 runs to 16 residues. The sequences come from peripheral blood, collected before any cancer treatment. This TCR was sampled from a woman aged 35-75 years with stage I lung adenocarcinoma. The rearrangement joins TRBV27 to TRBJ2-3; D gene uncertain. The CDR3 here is CASRYRQALPADTQYF. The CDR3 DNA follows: TGTGCCAGCAGGTATAGGCAGGCTCTTCCCGCAGATACGCAGTATTTT.